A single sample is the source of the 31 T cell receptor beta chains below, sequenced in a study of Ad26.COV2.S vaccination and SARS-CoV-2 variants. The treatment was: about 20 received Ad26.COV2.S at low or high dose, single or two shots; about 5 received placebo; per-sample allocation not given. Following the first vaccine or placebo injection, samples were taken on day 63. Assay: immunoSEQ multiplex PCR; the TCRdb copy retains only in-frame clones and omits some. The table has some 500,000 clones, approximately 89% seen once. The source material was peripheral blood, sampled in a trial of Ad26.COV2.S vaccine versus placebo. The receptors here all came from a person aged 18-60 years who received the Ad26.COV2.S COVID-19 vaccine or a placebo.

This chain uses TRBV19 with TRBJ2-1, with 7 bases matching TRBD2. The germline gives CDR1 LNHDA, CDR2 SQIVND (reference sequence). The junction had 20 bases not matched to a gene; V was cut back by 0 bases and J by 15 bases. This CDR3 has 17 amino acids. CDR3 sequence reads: CASSIERSGLERGALFF. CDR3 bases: TGTGCCAGTAGTATAGAACGCTCGGGTCTAGAGCGGGGCGCTTTGTTCTTC.

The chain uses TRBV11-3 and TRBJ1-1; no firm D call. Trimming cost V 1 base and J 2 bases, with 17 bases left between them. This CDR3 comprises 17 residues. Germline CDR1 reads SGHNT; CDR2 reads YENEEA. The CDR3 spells CASSLVGPGPINTEAFF. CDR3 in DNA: TGTGCCAGCAGCTTAGTGGGCCCTGGTCCGATTAACACTGAAGCTTTCTTT.

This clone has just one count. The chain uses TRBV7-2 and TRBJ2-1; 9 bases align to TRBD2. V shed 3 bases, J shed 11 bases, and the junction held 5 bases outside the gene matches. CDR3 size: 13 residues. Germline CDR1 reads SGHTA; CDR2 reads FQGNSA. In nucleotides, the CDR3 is TGTGCCAGCAGCTTTACCAGCGGGAGGAAGCAGTTCTTC. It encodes CASSFTSGRKQFF.

CDR3 DNA: TGTGCCAGCAGCCAAGCAGGGTGGCTAAGCACAGATACGCAGTATTTT. It translates to CASSQAGWLSTDTQYF. This rearrangement joins TRBV3-1 (or the pseudogene TRBV3-2) to TRBJ2-3; D is perhaps TRBD1 (5 bases). V was clipped by 1 base and J by 0 bases, with 11 bases between them. The CDR3 has 16 residues. CDR1 and CDR2 from the germline V gene are LGHDT and YNNKEL (reference sequence).

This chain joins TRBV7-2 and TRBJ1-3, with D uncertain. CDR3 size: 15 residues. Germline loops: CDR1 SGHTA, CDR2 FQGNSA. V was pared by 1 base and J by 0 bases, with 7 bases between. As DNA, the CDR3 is TGTGCCAGCAGCTTAGGTTTCGGCTCTGGAAACACCATATATTTT. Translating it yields CASSLGFGSGNTIYF.

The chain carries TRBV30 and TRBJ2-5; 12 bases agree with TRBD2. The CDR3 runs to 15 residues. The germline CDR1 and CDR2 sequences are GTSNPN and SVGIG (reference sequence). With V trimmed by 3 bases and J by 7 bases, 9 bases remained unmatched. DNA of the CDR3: TGTGCCTGGAGGGCTAGCGGGGGGGCCGGTTTGACCCAGTACTTC. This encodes CAWRASGGAGLTQYF.

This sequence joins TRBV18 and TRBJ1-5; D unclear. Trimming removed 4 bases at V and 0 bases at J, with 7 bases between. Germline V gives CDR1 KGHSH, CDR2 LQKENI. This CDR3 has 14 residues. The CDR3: CASSRVNSNQPQHF. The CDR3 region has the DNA TGTGCCAGCTCACGGGTTAATAGCAATCAGCCCCAGCATTTT. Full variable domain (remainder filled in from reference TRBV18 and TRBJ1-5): NAGVMQNPRHLVRRRGQEARLRCSPMKGHSHVYWYRQLPEEGLKFMVYLQKENIIDESGMPKERFSAEFPKEGPSILRIQQVVRGDSAAYFCASSRVNSNQPQHFGDGTRLSIL.

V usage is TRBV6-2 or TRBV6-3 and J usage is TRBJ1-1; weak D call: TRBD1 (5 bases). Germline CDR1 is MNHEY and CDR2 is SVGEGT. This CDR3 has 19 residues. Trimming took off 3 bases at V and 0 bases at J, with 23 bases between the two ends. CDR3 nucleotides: TGTGCCAGCAGTTATCCCGACACCTCATGGGACCATTTGAACACTGAAGCTTTCTTT. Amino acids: CASSYPDTSWDHLNTEAFF.

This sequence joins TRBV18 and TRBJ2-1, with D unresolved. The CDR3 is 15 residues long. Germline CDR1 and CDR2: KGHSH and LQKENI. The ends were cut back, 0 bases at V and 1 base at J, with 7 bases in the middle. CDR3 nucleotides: TGTGCCAGCTCACCACCAGGGATATCCTACAATGAGCAGTTCTTC. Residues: CASSPPGISYNEQFF.

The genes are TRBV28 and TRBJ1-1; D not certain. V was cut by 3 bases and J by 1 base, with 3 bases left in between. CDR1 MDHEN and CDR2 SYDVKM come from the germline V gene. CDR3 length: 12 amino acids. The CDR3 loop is CASSFQNTEAFF. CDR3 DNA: TGTGCCAGCAGTTTTCAGAACACTGAAGCTTTCTTT. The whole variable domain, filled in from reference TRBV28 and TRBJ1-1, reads DVKVTQSSRYLVKRTGEKVFLECVQDMDHENMFWYRQDPGLGLRLIYFSYDVKMKEKGDIPEGYSVSREKKERFSLILESASTNQTSMYLCASSFQNTEAFFGQGTRLTVV.

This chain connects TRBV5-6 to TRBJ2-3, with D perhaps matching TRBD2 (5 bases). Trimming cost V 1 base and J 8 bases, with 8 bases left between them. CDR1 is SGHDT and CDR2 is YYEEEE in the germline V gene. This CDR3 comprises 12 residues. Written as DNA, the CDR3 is TGTGCCAGCAGCTTGCTTGCGGGTACGCAGTATTTT. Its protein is CASSLLAGTQYF. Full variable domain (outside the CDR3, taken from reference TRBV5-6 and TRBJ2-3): DAGVTQSPTHLIKTRGQQVTLRCSPKSGHDTVSWYQQALGQGPQFIFQYYEEEERQRGNFPDRFSGHQFPNYSSELNVNALLLGDSALYLCASSLLAGTQYFGPGTRLTVL.

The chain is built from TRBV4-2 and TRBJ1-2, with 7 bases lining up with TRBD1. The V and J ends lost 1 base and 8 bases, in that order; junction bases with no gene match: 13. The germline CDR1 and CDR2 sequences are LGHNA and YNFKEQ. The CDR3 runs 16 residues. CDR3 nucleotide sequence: TGTGCCAGCAGCCAAGTCATGACGGGACAGAGTCTCGGCTACACCTTC. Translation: CASSQVMTGQSLGYTF.

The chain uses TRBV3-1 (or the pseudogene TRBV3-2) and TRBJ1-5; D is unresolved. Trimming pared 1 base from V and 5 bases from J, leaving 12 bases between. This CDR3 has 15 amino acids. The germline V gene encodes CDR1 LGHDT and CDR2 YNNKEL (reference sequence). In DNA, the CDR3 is TGTGCCAGCAGCCAAGGATGGCAGGCCGATCAGCCCCAGCATTTT. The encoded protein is CASSQGWQADQPQHF.

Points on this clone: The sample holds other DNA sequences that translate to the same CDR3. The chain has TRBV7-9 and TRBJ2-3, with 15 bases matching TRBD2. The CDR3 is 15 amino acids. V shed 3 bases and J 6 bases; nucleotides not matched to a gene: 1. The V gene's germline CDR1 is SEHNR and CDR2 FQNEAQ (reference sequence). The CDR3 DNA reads TGTGCCAGCAGCTTCGGACTAGCGGGAGGGGATACGCAGTATTTT. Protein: CASSFGLAGGDTQYF.

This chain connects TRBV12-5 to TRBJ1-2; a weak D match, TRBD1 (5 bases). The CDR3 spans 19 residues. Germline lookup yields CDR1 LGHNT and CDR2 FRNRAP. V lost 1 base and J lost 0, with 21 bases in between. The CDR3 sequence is CASGLEPRDLRAPNYGYTF. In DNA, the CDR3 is TGTGCTAGTGGTTTGGAACCCCGGGACCTTCGGGCCCCTAACTATGGCTACACCTTC.

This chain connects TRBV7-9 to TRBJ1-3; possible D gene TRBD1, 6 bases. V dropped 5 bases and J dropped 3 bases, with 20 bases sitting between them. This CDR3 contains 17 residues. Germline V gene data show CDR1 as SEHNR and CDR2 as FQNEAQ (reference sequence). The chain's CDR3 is CASSQQRLGARGNTIYF. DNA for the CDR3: TGTGCCAGCAGCCAACAACGACTGGGGGCTCGTGGAAACACCATATATTTT.

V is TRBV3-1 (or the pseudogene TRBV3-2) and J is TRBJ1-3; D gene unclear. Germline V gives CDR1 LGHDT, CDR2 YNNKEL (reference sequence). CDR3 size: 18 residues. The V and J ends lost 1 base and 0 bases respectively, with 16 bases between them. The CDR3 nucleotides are TGTGCCAGCAGCCAAGGCCGGGCAGGTGAGAGCTCTGGAAACACCATATATTTT. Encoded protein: CASSQGRAGESSGNTIYF.

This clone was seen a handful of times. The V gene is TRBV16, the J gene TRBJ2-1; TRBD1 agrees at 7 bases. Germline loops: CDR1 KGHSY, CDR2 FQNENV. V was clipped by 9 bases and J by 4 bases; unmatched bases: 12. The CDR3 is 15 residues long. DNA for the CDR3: TGTGCCAGTAAACGAATCGGGACAGCATACAATGAGCAGTTCTTC. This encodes CASKRIGTAYNEQFF.

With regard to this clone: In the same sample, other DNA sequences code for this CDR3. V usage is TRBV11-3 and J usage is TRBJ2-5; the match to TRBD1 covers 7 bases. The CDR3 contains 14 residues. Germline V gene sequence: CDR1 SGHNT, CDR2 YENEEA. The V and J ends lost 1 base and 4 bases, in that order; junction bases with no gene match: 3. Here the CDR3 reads CASSLGAGGETQYF. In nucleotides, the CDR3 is TGTGCCAGCAGCTTAGGGGCAGGGGGAGAGACCCAGTACTTC.

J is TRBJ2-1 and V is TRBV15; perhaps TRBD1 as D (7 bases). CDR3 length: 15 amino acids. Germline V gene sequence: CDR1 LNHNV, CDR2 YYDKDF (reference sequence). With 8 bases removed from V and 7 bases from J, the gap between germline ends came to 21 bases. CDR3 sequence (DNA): TGTGCCACCGGGACAGTGGCGGAAGGGGGGAATGAGCAGTTCTTC. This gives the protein CATGTVAEGGNEQFF.

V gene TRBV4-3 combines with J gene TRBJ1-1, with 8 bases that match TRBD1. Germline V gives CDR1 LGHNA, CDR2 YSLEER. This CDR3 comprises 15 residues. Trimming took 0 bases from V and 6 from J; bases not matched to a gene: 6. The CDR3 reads CASSQDRQGAAEAFF. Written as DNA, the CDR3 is TGCGCCAGCAGCCAAGATCGGCAGGGGGCGGCTGAAGCTTTCTTT.

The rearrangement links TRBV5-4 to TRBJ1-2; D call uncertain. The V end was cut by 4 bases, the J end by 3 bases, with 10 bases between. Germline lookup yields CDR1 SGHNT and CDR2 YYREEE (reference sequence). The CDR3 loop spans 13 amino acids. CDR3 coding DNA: TGTGCCAGCAGCCCCGAGAGGGACTATGGCTACACCTTC. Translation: CASSPERDYGYTF.

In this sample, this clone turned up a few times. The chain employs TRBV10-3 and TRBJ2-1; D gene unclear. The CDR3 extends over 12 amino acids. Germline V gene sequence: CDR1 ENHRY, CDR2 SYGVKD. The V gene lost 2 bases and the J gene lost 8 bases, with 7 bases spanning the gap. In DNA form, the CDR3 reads TGTGCCATCAGTGAGCTTAGGGATGAGCAGTTCTTC. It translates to CAISELRDEQFF.

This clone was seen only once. For the CDR3, the DNA is TGCGCCAGCAGCTTGGCCAGGGGGCTTGAAACTGAAGCTTTCTTT. Protein product: CASSLARGLETEAFF. The J gene is TRBJ1-1, the V gene TRBV5-1; TRBD1 agrees at 8 bases. The CDR3 covers 15 residues. With V trimmed by 0 bases and J by 5 bases, 6 bases remained unmatched. CDR1 and CDR2 from the germline V gene are SGHRS and YFSETQ. Supplemented by reference TRBV5-1 and TRBJ1-1, the full variable domain reads KAGVTQTPRYLIKTRGQQVTLSCSPISGHRSVSWYQQTPGQGLQFLFEYFSETQRNKGNFPGRFSGRQFSNSRSEMNVSTLELGDSALYLCASSLARGLETEAFFGQGTRLTVV.

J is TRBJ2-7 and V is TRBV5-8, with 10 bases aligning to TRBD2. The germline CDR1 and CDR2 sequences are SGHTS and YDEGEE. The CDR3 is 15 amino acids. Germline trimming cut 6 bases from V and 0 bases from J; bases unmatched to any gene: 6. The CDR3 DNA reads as TGTGCCAGCAACGGACTAGCGGAAAGCTCCTACGAGCAGTACGTC. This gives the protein CASNGLAESSYEQYV.

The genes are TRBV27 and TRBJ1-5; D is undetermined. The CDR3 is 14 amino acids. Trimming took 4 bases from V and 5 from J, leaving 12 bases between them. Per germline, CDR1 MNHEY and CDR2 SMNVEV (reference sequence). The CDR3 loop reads CASSYGRDYQPQHF. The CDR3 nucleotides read TGTGCCAGCAGTTACGGGAGAGACTATCAGCCCCAGCATTTT.

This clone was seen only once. The chain's CDR3 is CASSLGQGWGYTF. The DNA for the CDR3 is TGTGCCAGCAGCTTAGGGCAGGGCTGGGGCTACACCTTC. V usage is TRBV11-2 and J usage is TRBJ1-2; tentatively, D is TRBD1 (5 bases). Germline CDR1 SGHAT, CDR2 FQNNGV. The CDR3 loop spans 13 amino acids. Trimming took off 1 base at V and 8 bases at J, with 11 bases between the two ends.

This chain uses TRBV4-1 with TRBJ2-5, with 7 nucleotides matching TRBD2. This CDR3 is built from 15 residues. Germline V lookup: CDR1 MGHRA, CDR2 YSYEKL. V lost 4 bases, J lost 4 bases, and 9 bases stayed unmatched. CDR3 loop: CASSPVAGARETQYF. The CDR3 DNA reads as TGCGCCAGCAGCCCAGTTGCGGGAGCGAGAGAGACCCAGTACTTC.

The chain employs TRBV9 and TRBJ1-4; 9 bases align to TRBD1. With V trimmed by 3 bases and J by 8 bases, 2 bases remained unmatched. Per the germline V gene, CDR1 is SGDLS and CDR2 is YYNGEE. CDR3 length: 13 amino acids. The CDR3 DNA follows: TGTGCCAGCAGCGGACAGGGGGAGGAAAAACTGTTTTTT. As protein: CASSGQGEEKLFF.

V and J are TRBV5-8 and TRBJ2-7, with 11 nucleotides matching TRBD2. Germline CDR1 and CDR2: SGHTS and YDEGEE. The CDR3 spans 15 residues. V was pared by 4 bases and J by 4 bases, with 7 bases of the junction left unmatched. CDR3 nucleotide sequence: TGTGCCAGCAGCACCCCGGGACTAGCGGTGTACGAGCAGTACGTC. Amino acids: CASSTPGLAVYEQYV.

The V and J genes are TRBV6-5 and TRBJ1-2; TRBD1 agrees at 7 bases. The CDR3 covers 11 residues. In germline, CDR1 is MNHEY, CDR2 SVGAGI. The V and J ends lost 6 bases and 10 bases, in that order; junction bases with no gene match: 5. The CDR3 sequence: CASRTGFDYTF. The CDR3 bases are TGTGCCAGCAGGACAGGGTTCGACTACACCTTC.